These 10 T cell receptor beta chains came from one sample sequenced in a study of shared clonotypes between healthy human individuals. Generated by immunoSEQ multiplex PCR, the TCRdb table keeps only in-frame clones and is missing some. The sample has more than 900,000 clones, 75% to 85% seen once. Sample: memory CD4+ T cells from PBMCs. Regarding subset: CD45RA-negative fraction. Receptor source: a man between 18 and 29 years old in good health. Some clones in this sample may be carry-over from other donors' samples.

This clone showed up many times. CDR3 sequence reads: CASRRTSGSTDTQYF. The CDR3 DNA is TGTGCCAGCAGGAGGACTAGCGGGAGCACAGATACGCAGTATTTT. This chain links TRBV28 with TRBJ2-3; 11 nucleotides match TRBD2. Per the germline V gene, CDR1 is MDHEN and CDR2 is SYDVKM. The CDR3 runs to 15 residues. Trimming at V came to 6 bases and at J to 0 bases, leaving 2 bases not matched to a gene. The full variable domain, in which reference TRBV28 and TRBJ2-3 provide the parts outside the CDR3, is DVKVTQSSRYLVKRTGEKVFLECVQDMDHENMFWYRQDPGLGLRLIYFSYDVKMKEKGDIPEGYSVSREKKERFSLILESASTNQTSMYLCASRRTSGSTDTQYFGPGTRLTVL.

In the case of this clone: This may be a read error, as it is one base from a much larger clone. This sample includes further DNA sequences coding for the same CDR3. The V gene is TRBV29-1, the J gene TRBJ1-2; 7 nucleotides align to TRBD1. Trimming removed 6 bases from V and 4 bases from J; junction bases left unmatched: 11. Germline CDR1 and CDR2: SQVTM and ANQGSEA. CDR3 size: 14 residues. The CDR3: CSVESGGQSYGYTF. The DNA for the CDR3 is TGCAGCGTCGAAAGCGGGGGACAGTCCTATGGCTACACCTTC.

The rearrangement links TRBV9 to TRBJ2-7; TRBD1 matches 7 bases. V was clipped by 2 bases and J by 4 bases; unmatched bases: 18. This CDR3 is built from 18 residues. CDR1 and CDR2 (germline): SGDLS, YYNGEE. DNA of the CDR3: TGTGCCAGCAGCGTCCGACCCGGCGCCGGGACAGAGGTTTACGAGCAGTACTTC. It specifies CASSVRPGAGTEVYEQYF.

This clone was detected once. The gene calls are TRBV25-1 and TRBJ1-5, with TRBD1 identical over 7 bases. This CDR3 contains 14 residues. V was pared by 4 bases and J by 7 bases, with 7 bases of the junction left unmatched. Germline CDR1 MGHDK, CDR2 SYGVNS. Written as DNA, the CDR3 is TGTGCCAGCAGTGTATCCGGGACAGCACAGCCCCAGCATTTT. Protein sequence: CASSVSGTAQPQHF.

V gene TRBV2 combines with J gene TRBJ2-5; 8 positions match TRBD2. The CDR3 has 14 amino acids. Germline V gives CDR1 SNHLY, CDR2 FYNNEI. With 5 bases clipped from V and 4 bases from J, the junction kept 6 bases outside the gene matches. In nucleotides, the CDR3 is TGTGCCAGCAGTCCCGCGGGGGGATCAGAGACCCAGTACTTC. Translated: CASSPAGGSETQYF.

V and J are TRBV28 and TRBJ1-1; D remains unclear. V was clipped by 5 bases and J by 0 bases, with 10 bases between them. The CDR3 is 14 residues long. Germline CDR1 is MDHEN and CDR2 is SYDVKM. The CDR3 coding sequence is TGTGCCAGCAGTACGATGTGGGTGAACACTGAAGCTTTCTTT. Its translation is CASSTMWVNTEAFF.

This chain uses TRBV28 with TRBJ2-7; TRBD1 aligns across 10 bases. The CDR3 extends over 16 amino acids. Germline CDR1 reads MDHEN; CDR2 reads SYDVKM. After removal of 6 bases from V and 2 bases from J, the junction contained 10 bases not matched to a gene. The CDR3 nucleotides read TGTGCCAGCAGCCGACCCCGGACAGGGGGGACCTACGAGCAGTACTTC. It is translated as CASSRPRTGGTYEQYF.

Concerning this clone: The same CDR3 can be traced to other DNA sequences in this sample. The CDR3 region has the DNA TGTGCCAGCAGCCTGTACATGAACACTGAAGCTTTCTTT. The encoded protein is CASSLYMNTEAFF. The J gene is TRBJ1-1, the V gene TRBV11-3; D remains ambiguous. Germline loops: CDR1 SGHNT, CDR2 YENEEA. The CDR3 has 13 residues. V was shortened by 5 bases and J by 0 bases, with 7 bases between the two germline ends.

The chain couples TRBV7-2 to TRBJ1-2; 9 nucleotides align to TRBD1. CDR3 length equals 15 residues. Looked up from germline, CDR1 is SGHTA and CDR2 is FQGNSA. The V and J ends lost 5 bases and 6 bases, in that order; junction bases with no gene match: 10. Here the CDR3 DNA reads TGTGCCAGCAGCAAAGTAGTAAGGACAGGGGATGGCTACACCTTC. This translates into CASSKVVRTGDGYTF.

The V call is TRBV2, the J call TRBJ1-2; no reliable D call. Trimming pared 7 bases from V and 3 bases from J, leaving 15 bases between. The CDR3 has 14 amino acids. CDR1 is SNHLY and CDR2 is FYNNEI in the germline V gene. The CDR3 DNA follows: TGTGCCAGCAATCCCCAGACACCCGACTATGGCTACACCTTC. It is translated as CASNPQTPDYGYTF.